Only a few counts were recorded for the clone carrying this T cell receptor beta chain. Its antigen is still unknown. V dropped 0 bases and J dropped 4; count of bases not matched to a gene: 5. This CDR3 is built from 15 residues. CDR1 is SEHNR and CDR2 is FQNEAQ in the germline V gene (reference sequence). The data are from a study of cytomegalovirus exposure and HLA in healthy donors. On the study more broadly: One earlier analysis, a look at around 170 million T cells, found some 110 million unique TCR beta sequences. Study-wide results and caveats: Later on, an analysis showed TCR association rates differing by HLA locus, with DRB1 the most and HLA-C the fewest. Being productive about 87% or about 30% of the time was typical of most TCR beta V segments in an earlier analysis.

Primers for the PCR totalled 60 Vbeta and 13 Jbeta. The repertoire was sequenced with immunoSEQ multiplex PCR; TCRdb's copy has only in-frame clones and lacks some. The sample gives 210,000 or so clones, about 80% of which show up once; 1.5% to 2% is in the top ten. The chain has TRBV7-9 and TRBJ2-5; 7 nucleotides match TRBD1. Sequenced sample: PBMCs. The TCR was taken from a man aged 18 to 35 in good health and CMV-seronegative. The CDR3 reads CASSLATGLAETQYF. DNA of the CDR3: TGTGCCAGCAGCTTAGCGACAGGGCTGGCAGAGACCCAGTACTTC.